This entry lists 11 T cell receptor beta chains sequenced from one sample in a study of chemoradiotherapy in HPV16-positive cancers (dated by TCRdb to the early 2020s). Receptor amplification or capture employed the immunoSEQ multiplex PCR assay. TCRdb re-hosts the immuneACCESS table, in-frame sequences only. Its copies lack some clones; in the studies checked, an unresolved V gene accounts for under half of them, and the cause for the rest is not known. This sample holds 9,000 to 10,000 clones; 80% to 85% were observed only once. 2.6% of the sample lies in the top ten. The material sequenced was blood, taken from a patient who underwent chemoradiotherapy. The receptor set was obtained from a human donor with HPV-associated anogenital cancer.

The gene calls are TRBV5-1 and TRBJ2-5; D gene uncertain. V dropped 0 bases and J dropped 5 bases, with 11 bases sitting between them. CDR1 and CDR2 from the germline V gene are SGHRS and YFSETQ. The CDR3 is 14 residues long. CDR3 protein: CASSLDSTRETQYF. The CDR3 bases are TGCGCCAGCAGCTTGGACAGTACCCGGGAGACCCAGTACTTC.

CDR3 DNA sequence: TGCGCCAGCAGCTTGTCCGGGCGTGACGAGCAGTACTTC. The encoded protein is CASSLSGRDEQYF. The V and J genes are TRBV5-1 and TRBJ2-7; D gene ambiguous. Germline V gene sequence: CDR1 SGHRS, CDR2 YFSETQ. The V gene lost 1 base and the J gene lost 5 bases, with 10 bases spanning the gap. This CDR3 contains 13 residues.

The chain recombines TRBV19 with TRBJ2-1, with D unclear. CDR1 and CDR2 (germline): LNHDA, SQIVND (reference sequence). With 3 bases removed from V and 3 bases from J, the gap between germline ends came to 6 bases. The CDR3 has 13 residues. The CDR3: CASSISGYNEQFF. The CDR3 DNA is TGTGCCAGTAGTATCTCGGGCTACAATGAGCAGTTCTTC. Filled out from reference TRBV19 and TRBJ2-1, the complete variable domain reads DGGITQSPKYLFRKEGQNVTLSCEQNLNHDAMYWYRQDPGQGLRLIYYSQIVNDFQKGDIAEGYSVSREKKESFPLTVTSAQKNPTAFYLCASSISGYNEQFFGPGTRLTVL.

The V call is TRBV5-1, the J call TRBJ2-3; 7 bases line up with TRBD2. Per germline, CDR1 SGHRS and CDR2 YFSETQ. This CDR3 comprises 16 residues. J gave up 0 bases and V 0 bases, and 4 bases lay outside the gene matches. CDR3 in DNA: TGCGCCAGCAGCTTGGTAGCGGGCAAGAGCACAGATACGCAGTATTTT. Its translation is CASSLVAGKSTDTQYF.

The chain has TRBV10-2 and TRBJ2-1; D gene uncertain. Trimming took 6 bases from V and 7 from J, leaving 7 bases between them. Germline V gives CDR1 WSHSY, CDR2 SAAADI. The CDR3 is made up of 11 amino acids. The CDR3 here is CASRLQNEQFF. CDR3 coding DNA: TGCGCCAGCAGGTTGCAAAATGAGCAGTTCTTC.

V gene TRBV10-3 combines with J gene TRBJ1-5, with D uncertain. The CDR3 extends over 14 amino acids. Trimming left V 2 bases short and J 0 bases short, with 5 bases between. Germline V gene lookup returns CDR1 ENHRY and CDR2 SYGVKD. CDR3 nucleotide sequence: TGTGCCATCAGTGAGCAGTATAGCAATCAGCCCCAGCATTTT. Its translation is CAISEQYSNQPQHF.

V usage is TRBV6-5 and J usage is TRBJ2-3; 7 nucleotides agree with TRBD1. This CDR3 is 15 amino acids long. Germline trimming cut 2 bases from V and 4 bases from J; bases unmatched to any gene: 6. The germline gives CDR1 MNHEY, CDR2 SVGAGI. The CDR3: CASSYTTGNADTQYF. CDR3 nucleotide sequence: TGTGCCAGCAGTTACACGACAGGGAACGCAGATACGCAGTATTTT.

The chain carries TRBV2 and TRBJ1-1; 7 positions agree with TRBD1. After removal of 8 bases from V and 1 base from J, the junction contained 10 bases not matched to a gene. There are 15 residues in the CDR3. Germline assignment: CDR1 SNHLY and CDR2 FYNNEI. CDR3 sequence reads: CASHPTGTENTEAFF. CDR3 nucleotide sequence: TGTGCCAGCCATCCCACCGGGACAGAGAACACTGAAGCTTTCTTT.

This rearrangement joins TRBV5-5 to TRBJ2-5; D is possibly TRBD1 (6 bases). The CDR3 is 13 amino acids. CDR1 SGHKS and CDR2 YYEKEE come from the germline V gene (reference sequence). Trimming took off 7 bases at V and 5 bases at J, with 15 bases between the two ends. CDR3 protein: CASVAGARETQYF. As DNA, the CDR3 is TGTGCCAGCGTCGCAGGGGCTCGCGAGACCCAGTACTTC.

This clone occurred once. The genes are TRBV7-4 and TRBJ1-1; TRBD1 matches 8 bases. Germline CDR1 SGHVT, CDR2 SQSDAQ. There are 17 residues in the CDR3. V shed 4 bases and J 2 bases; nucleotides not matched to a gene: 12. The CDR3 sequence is CASSYSGPDRENTEAFF. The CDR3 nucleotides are TGTGCCAGCAGCTATTCAGGTCCGGACAGGGAAAACACTGAAGCTTTCTTT.

CDR3 loop: CASSQDRAYEQYF. In DNA, the CDR3 is TGCGCCAGCAGCCAAGATCGGGCTTACGAGCAGTACTTC. The chain uses TRBV4-1 and TRBJ2-7; D gene uncertain. The germline gives CDR1 MGHRA, CDR2 YSYEKL. The V and J ends lost 0 bases and 4 bases respectively, with 7 bases between them. This CDR3 contains 13 residues.